One T cell receptor beta chain is described in this entry. The data were taken from a study of blood T cell repertoires in COVID-19. The overall study: Samples of COVID-19 (acute and convalescent) were obtained from the United States, Italy and Spain. In each case, the material was cDNA or gDNA derived from T cells, B-cell-depleted T cells, or PBMCs.

Looked up from germline, CDR1 is SGHTA and CDR2 is FQGNSA. Trimming shortened V by 5 bases and J by 4 bases, and 12 bases separated the two germline ends. The CDR3 loop spans 14 amino acids. Per the study methods: Estimates of nucleated cell counts were drawn from the amplification of reference gene primers. TCRdb keeps only in-frame clones here, not all; method: immunoSEQ multiplex PCR. V, J and clone size reflect that table, while D and trimming were determined from the DNA. The sample consists of under 150,000 clones, around 81% of them appearing once. Sequenced material: peripheral blood. This sequence originates from a woman aged 55-70 years with acute or convalescent COVID-19. The V and J genes are TRBV7-2 and TRBJ1-5; the D is unclear. For the CDR3, the DNA is TGTGCCAGCAGCCCTGGAGGTGGGAATCAGCCCCAGCATTTT. Its translation: CASSPGGGNQPQHF.